The clone carrying this T cell receptor (beta chain) came up a few times. Its antigen is not identified. The sample has other DNA sequences that encode this CDR3 too. These data originate in a study of CD8+ T cells in alopecia areata. Whole-study context: The duration of tofacitinib was 6 to 18 months, with 6 months off drug afterward. General study points: Normal scalp had lower clonality than lesional scalp, with alopecia totalis/universalis lesions showing this most strongly.

Treatment denoted: oral pan-JAK inhibitor, 5-10 mg twice daily. Sequencing relied on a cDNA template that was reverse transcribed from extracted RNA. The protocol was immunoSEQ multiplex PCR, while the TCRdb copy is restricted to in-frame clones and leaves out a portion. The data contain about 200,000 clones, less than 75% of them singletons. This CDR3 region has 14 residues. The V end was cut by 0 bases, the J end by 5 bases, with 8 bases between. Germline lookup yields CDR1 LGHNA and CDR2 YSLEER. This clonotype was obtained from a human donor with alopecia areata. Specimen: CD4+ T cells sorted from blood, collected at week 4, from a patient treated with tofacitinib. The chain carries TRBV4-3 and TRBJ2-1; D is tentatively TRBD1 or TRBD2 (5 bases each). DNA of the CDR3: TGCGCCAGCAGCCAAGAGGGGACCCACAATGAGCAGTTCTTC. It encodes CASSQEGTHNEQFF.